The sequence of this TCR beta chain was determined in a study of blood T cells in healthy people across ages. Combining a sample-barcoded 5' primer with a J-beta primer mix, a second PCR ran for about 7 to 11 cycles. TCRdb ran MiXCR on the 5' RACE reads and lists one entry per CDR3 protein. This table has more than 600,000 distinct CDR3 sequences, 25% appearing once. The CDR3 is 13 residues long. Trimming left V 6 bases short and J 5 bases short, with 14 bases between. The germline CDR1 and CDR2 sequences are DFQATT and SNEGSKA (reference sequence). This clonotype came up a few times. Separately, the same data were catalogued under a study of T cells of mothers and their children. That investigation notes: A slight, non-significant increase in overlap was found for related mother-child pairs relative to unrelated pairs.

Sequences were obtained from blood. The receptor was isolated from a boy aged 10-17 years in good health. The rearrangement links TRBV20-1 to TRBJ2-1, with TRBD1 as a possible D gene (5 bases). CDR3 in amino acids: CSANGQGDNEQFF. The CDR3 DNA sequence: TGCAGTGCAAACGGACAAGGGGACAATGAGCAGTTCTTC.